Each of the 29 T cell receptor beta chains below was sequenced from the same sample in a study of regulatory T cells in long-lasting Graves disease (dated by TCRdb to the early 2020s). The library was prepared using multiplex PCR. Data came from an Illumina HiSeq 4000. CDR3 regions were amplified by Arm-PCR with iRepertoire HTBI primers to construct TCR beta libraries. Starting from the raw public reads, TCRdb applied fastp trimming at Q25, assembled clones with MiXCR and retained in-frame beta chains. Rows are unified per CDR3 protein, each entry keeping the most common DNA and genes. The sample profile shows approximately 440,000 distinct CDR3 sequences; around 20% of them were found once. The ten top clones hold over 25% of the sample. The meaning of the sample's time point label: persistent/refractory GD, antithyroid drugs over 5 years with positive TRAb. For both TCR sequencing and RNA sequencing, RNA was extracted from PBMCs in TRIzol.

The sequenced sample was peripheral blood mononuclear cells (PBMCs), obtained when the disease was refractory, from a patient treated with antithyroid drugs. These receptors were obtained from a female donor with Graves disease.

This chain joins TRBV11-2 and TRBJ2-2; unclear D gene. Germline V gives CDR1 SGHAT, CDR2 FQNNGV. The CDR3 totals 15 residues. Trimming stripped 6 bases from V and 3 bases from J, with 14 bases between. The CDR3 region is CASRRPWGYTGELFF. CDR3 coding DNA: TGTGCCAGCAGGCGCCCATGGGGTTACACCGGGGAGCTGTTTTTT.

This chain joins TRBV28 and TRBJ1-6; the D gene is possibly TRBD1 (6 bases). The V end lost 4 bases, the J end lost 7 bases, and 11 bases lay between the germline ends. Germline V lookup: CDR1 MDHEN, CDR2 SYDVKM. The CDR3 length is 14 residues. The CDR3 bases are TGTGCCAGCAGTTACAGGGAAAGGAATTCACCCCTCCACTTT. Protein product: CASSYRERNSPLHF.

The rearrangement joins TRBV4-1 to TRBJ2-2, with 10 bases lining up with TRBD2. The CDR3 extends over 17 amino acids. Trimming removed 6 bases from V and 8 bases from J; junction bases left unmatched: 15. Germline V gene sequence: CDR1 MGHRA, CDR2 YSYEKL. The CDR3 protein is CASRSSGSKLVVGELFF. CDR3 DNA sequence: TGCGCCAGCAGATCTAGCGGGAGTAAATTAGTCGTGGGGGAGCTGTTTTTT.

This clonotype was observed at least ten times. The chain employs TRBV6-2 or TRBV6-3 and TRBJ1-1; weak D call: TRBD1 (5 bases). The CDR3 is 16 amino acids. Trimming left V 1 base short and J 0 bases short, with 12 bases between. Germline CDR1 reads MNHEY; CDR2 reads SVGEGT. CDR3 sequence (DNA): TGTGCCAGCAGTTACTACTCGCGGGGGATGAACACTGAAGCTTTCTTT. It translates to CASSYYSRGMNTEAFF.

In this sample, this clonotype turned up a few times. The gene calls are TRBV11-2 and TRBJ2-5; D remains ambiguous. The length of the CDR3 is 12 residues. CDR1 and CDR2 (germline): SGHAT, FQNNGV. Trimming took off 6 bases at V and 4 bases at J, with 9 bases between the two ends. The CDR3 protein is CASSRTVETQYF. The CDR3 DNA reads TGTGCCAGCAGTCGCACCGTAGAGACCCAGTACTTC.

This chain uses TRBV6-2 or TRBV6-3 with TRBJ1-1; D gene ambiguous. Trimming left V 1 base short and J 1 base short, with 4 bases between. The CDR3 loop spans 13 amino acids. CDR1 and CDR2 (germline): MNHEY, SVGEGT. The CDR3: CASSYYENTEAFF. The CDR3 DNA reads TGTGCCAGCAGTTACTACGAGAACACTGAAGCTTTCTTT.

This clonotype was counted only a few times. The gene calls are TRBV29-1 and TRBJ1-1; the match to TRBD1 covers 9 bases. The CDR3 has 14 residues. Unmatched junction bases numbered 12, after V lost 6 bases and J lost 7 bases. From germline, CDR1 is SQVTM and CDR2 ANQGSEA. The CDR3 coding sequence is TGCAGCGTGGGTACCCGGACAGGGGCTGATGAAGCTTTCTTT. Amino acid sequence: CSVGTRTGADEAFF. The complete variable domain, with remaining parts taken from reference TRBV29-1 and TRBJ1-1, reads SAVISQKPSRDICQRGTSLTIQCQVDSQVTMMFWYRQQPGQSLTLIATANQGSEATYESGFVIDKFPISRPNLTFSTLTVSNMSPEDSSIYLCSVGTRTGADEAFFGQGTRLTVV.

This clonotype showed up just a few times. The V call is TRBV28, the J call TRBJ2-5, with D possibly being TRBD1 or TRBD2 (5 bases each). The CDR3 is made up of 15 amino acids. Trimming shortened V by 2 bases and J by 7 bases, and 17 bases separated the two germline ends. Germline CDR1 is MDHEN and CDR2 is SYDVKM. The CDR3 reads CASSLRARGWGTQYF. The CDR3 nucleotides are TGTGCCAGCAGTTTAAGGGCCCGGGGCTGGGGGACCCAGTACTTC.

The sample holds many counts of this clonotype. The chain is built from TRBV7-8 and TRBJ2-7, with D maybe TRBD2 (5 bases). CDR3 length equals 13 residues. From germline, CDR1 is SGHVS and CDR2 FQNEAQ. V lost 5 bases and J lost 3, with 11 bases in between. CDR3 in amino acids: CASSTGIVYEQYF. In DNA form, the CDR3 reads TGTGCCAGCAGCACCGGGATAGTCTACGAGCAGTACTTC.

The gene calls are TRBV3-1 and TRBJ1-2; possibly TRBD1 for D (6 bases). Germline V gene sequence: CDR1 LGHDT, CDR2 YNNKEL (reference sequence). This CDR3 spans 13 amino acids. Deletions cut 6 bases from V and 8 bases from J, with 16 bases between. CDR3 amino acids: CASSGQPPWGYTF. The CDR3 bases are TGTGCCAGCAGTGGACAGCCGCCATGGGGCTACACCTTC.

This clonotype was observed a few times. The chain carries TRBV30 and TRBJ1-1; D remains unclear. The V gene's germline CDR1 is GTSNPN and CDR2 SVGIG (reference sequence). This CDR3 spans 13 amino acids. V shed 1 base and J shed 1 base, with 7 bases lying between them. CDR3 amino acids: CAWSDWTNTEAFF. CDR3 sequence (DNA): TGTGCCTGGAGTGATTGGACGAACACTGAAGCTTTCTTT.

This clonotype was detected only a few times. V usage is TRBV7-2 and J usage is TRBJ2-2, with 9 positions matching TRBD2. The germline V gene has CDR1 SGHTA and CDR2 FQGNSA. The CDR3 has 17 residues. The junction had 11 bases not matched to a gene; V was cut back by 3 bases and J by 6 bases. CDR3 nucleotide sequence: TGTGCCAGCAGCTTTCGAAGGGCGGGAGGGCCGTCCGGGGAGCTGTTTTTT. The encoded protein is CASSFRRAGGPSGELFF. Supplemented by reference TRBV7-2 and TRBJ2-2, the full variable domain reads GAGVSQSPSNKVTEKGKDVELRCDPISGHTALYWYRQSLGQGLEFLIYFQGNSAPDKSGLPSDRFSAERTGGSVSTLTIQRTQQEDSAVYLCASSFRRAGGPSGELFFGEGSRLTVL.

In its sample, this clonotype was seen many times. The CDR3 region is CASSYGGETQYF. CDR3 DNA: TGTGCCAGCAGTTATGGGGGAGAGACCCAGTACTTC. The chain combines TRBV6-2 or TRBV6-3 with TRBJ2-5; D is perhaps TRBD1 or TRBD2 (5 bases each). Germline CDR1 reads MNHEY; CDR2 reads SVGEGT. Trimming cost V 3 bases and J 4 bases, with 6 bases left between them. The CDR3 is made up of 12 amino acids.

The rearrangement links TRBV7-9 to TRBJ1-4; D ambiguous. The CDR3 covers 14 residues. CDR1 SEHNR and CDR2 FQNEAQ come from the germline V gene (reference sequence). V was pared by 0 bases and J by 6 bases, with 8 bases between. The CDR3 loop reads CASSLARSDEKLFF. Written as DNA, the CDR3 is TGTGCCAGCAGCTTAGCGCGCAGTGATGAAAAACTGTTTTTT. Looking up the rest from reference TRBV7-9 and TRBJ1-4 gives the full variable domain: DTGVSQNPRHKITKRGQNVTFRCDPISEHNRLYWYRQTLGQGPEFLTYFQNEAQLEKSRLLSDRFSAERPKGSFSTLEIQRTEQGDSAMYLCASSLARSDEKLFFGSGTQLSVL.

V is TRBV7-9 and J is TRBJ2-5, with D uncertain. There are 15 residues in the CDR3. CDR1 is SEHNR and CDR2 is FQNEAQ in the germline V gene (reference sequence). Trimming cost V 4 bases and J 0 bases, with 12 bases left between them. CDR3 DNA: TGTGCCAGCAGCTCACCCATGGGGTACCAAGAGACCCAGTACTTC. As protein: CASSSPMGYQETQYF.

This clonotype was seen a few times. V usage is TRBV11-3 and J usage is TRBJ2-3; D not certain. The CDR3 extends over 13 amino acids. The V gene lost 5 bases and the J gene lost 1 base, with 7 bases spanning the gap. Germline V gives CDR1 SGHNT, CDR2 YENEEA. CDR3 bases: TGTGCCAGCAGCCGGCTACGCACAGATACGCAGTATTTT. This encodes CASSRLRTDTQYF.

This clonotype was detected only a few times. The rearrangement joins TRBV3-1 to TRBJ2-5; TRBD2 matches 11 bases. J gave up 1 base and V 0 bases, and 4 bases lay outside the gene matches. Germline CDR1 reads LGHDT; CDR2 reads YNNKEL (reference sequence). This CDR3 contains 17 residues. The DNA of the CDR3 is TGTGCCAGCAGCCAAGAATCTAGCGGGAGGCTCCAAGAGACCCAGTACTTC. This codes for CASSQESSGRLQETQYF.

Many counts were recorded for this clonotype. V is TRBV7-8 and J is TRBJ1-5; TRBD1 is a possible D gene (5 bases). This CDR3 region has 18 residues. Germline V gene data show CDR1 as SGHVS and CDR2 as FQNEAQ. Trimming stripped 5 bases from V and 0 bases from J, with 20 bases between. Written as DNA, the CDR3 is TGTGCCAGCAGCGCCGGCCACCGGGGCTCCTATAGCAATCAGCCCCAGCATTTT. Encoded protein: CASSAGHRGSYSNQPQHF.

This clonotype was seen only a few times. The CDR3 nucleotides read TGTGCCAGCAGCTTGGGAGCTGTAACAGGGAAAGGTCAAGAGACCCAGTACTTC. It encodes CASSLGAVTGKGQETQYF. The chain employs TRBV28 and TRBJ2-5; a weak D match, TRBD1 (6 bases). CDR1 and CDR2 (germline): MDHEN, SYDVKM. The length of the CDR3 is 18 residues. The V end was cut by 6 bases, the J end by 2 bases, with 25 bases between. The full variable domain, completed using reference TRBV28 and TRBJ2-5, is DVKVTQSSRYLVKRTGEKVFLECVQDMDHENMFWYRQDPGLGLRLIYFSYDVKMKEKGDIPEGYSVSREKKERFSLILESASTNQTSMYLCASSLGAVTGKGQETQYFGPGTRLLVL.

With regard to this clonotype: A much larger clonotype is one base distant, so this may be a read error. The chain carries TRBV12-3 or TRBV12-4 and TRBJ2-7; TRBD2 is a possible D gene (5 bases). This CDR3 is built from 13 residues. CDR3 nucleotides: TGTGCCAGCAGTTTGGACTCGGCCTACGGGCAGTACTTC. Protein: CASSLDSAYGQYF.

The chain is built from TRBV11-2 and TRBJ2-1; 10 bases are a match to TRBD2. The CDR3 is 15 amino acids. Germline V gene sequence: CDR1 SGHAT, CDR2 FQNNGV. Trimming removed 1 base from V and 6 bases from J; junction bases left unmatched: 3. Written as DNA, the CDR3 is TGTGCCAGCAGCTTAGGAGCGGGAGGGACCAATGAGCAGTTCTTC. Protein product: CASSLGAGGTNEQFF.

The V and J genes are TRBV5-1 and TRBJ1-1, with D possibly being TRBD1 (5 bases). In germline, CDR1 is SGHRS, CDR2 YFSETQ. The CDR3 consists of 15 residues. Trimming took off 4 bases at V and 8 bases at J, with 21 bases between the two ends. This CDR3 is CASSPRDGGFAEAFF. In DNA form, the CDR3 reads TGCGCCAGCAGCCCCCGGGACGGAGGCTTTGCCGAAGCTTTCTTT.

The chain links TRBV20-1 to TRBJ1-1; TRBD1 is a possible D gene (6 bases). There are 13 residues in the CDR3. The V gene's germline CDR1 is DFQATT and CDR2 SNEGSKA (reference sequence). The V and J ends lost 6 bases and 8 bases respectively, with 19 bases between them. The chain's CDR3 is CSAPGQSSVEAFF. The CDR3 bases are TGCAGTGCACCCGGACAGTCCTCGGTCGAAGCTTTCTTT.

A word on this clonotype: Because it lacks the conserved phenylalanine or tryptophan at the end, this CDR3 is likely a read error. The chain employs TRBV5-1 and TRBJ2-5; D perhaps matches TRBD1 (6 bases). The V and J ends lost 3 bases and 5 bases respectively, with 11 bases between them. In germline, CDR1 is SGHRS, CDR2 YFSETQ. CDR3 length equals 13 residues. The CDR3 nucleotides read TGCGCCAGCAGCTCAACAGGGCGGGAGACCCAGTACCTC. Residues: CASSSTGRETQYL.

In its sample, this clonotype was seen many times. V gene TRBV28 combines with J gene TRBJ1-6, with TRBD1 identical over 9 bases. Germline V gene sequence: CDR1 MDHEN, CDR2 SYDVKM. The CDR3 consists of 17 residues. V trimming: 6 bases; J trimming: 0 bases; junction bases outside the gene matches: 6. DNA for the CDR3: TGTGCCAGCAGCGACAGGGGGTTGAGCTCCTATAATTCACCCCTCCACTTT. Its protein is CASSDRGLSSYNSPLHF.

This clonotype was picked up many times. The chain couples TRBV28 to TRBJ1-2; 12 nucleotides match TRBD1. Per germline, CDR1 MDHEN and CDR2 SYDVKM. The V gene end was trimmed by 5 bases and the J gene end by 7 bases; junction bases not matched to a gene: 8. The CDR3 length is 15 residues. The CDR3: CASSPSGTGGVGYTF. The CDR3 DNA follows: TGTGCCAGCAGTCCAAGCGGGACAGGGGGCGTTGGCTACACCTTC.

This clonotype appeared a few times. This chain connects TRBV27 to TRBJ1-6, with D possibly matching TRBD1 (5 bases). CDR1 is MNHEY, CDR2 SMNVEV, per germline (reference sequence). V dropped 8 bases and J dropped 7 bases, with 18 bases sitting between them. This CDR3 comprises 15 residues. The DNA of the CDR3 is TGTGCCAGCTCGTTTAAGGGGCCGGGGAATTCACCCCTCCACTTT. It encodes CASSFKGPGNSPLHF.

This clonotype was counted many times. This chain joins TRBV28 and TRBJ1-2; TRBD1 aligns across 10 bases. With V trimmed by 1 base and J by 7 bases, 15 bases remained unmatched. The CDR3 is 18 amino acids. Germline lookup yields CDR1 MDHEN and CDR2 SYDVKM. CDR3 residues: CASSLLFLSSGQGPGYTF. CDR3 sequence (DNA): TGTGCCAGCAGTTTATTGTTTCTATCTTCGGGACAGGGGCCTGGCTACACCTTC.

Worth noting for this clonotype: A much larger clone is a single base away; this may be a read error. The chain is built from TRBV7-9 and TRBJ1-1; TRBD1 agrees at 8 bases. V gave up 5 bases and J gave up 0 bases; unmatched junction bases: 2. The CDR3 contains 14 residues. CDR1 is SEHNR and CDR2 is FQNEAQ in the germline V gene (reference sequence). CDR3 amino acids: CASSAGQVNTEAFF. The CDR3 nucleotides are TGTGCCAGCAGCGCGGGACAGGTGAACACTGAAGCTTTCTTT.